This T cell receptor beta chain was obtained from a study of blood T cells in healthy people across ages (dated by TCRdb to about 2015). The study in broad terms: In model experiments, roughly one uniquely barcoded TCR beta cDNA molecule per two T cells was captured by template switching. The study measured age-related changes in TCR beta repertoire diversity using deep sequencing normalized with unique cDNA molecular identifiers. The donors were divided into four age groups: young (average around 16 years), middle-aged (about 39), aged (about 56) and long-lived (around 87). To avoid experimental bias, donors of different ages were spread randomly across the sequencing lanes. For two donors (one aged 18 to 30 and one aged 80 or older), the study analyzed two additional independent replicas of 1 million unique cDNA reads from the same blood draw.

Study-wide findings and limitations: Observed TCR beta diversity correlated strongly with the percentage of naive T cells measured by flow cytometry. Since profiling was done on bulk unsorted PBMCs, naive and antigen-experienced compartments could not be conclusively compared. Compared with the aged group, the long-lived group had more naive CD4+ T cells, fewer expanded clones and increased TCR diversity, suggesting age selection. Donor CMV infection status was unknown, potentially confounding age-related changes in expanded clonotypes. Estimates of total diversity based on one million sequenced T cells were considered lower bounds and underestimates. As age increased, observed TCR beta diversity per million T cells dropped in a roughly linear way, and a significant reduction was already evident by age about 36.

Note on this clonotype: What this receptor recognizes is not known. Nothing much larger sits one base from this clone, and base qualities are not available.

The 39 donors, aged 6 to 90 years, were systemically healthy Caucasian individuals from Russia. Approximately 9.3 milliliters of peripheral blood were collected from each donor into EDTA-treated Vacutainer tubes. Ficoll-Paque density-gradient centrifugation was used to isolate PBMCs, with at least 7 million per sample. Total RNA, at least 6 micrograms per sample, was extracted from PBMCs with Trizol reagent. The percentages of naive CD45RAhigh/CD27high T cells were determined by flow cytometry on a PBMC aliquot from every donor. Library construction relied on 5' RACE. The instrument given in TCRdb is Illumina HiSeq 2500. A second PCR of about 7 to 12 cycles was run with a J-beta primer mix and a sample-barcoded 5' primer. A template-switch 5' adaptor carrying 12 random nucleotides introduced a unique molecular identifier onto each TCR beta cDNA molecule. Each sample yielded at least 2.5 million CDR3-containing paired-end reads. The Mint cDNA synthesis kit, primed by a TRBC-specific oligonucleotide, was used to synthesize first-strand cDNA from all RNA. Following uracil-DNA glycosylase treatment, all cDNA underwent a first 18-cycle PCR with the universal primers M1SS and BC2_uni_R. Regarding the original processing steps: For normalization, 1 million high-quality reads were randomly selected from each sample, with every read carrying a distinct molecular identifier. Reads with shared molecular identifiers were discarded instead of being binned into consensus sequences. MiTCR, set to a Q25 quality threshold and the strictest error-elimination algorithm, was used for CDR3 identification, clonotype clustering and error correction. A nonparametric unseen species model using Euler transformation provided a lower-bound estimate of total TCR beta diversity. TCRdb handled the public reads itself, with Q25 trimming in fastp and clone calling in MiXCR, and kept productive beta chains. Each record represents a unique CDR3 protein, reported with the most common genes and DNA among its rows. The V and J calls shown here were made by TCRdb, not taken from the authors' results. For this sample there are roughly 1.6 million distinct CDR3 sequences; approximately 32% appear just once. The top ten hold about 11% of the sample.

According to the germline V gene, CDR1 reads ENHRY and CDR2 reads SYGVKD. Counted from cysteine to phenylalanine, this CDR3 has 14 amino acids. The kept DNA is CDR3 alone, 42 bases in frame from the first base. Relative to germline, V is 3 bases shorter and J is 4 bases shorter, with 13 bases between their ends. Sequenced material: blood. This chain joins TRBV10-3 to TRBJ2-7; the D element might be TRBD1 or TRBD2, as each aligns at 6 bases. The receptor was isolated from a woman aged 25 to 39 in good health. The sequence in DNA is TGTGCCATCAGTGATAGGGGGGTATTGTACGAGCAGTACTTC. Protein translation: CAISDRGVLYEQYF.